This is a list of T cell receptor beta chains from one sample in a study of shared clonotypes between healthy human individuals. The method was immunoSEQ multiplex PCR; TCRdb's version includes in-frame clones alone and lacks a portion of them. This table has around 2,000,000 clones, about 93% appearing once. Sequencing used naive CD8+ T cells from PBMCs. These receptors all come from a man younger than 30 in good health. Some clones in this sample may be carry-over from other donors' samples. The CDR3 runs from the conserved cysteine through the conserved F or W. The D gene is left open where the match is weak. For some rows the clone size is stated as once, few or many, or as a class when expanded; others skip it.

TRBV27	NA	NA	TRBJ1-1	CASSLSFGGAPSVAFF	TGTGCCAGCAGTTTATCGTTCGGTGGGGCCCCAAGTGTAGCTTTCTTT
TRBV11-2	NA	NA	TRBJ1-3	CASSLISGTTGNTIYF	TGTGCCAGCAGCTTAATATCGGGGACAACTGGAAACACCATATATTTT
TRBV29-1	TRBD2	NA	TRBJ2-5	CSVESSPGTSGLPFQETQYF	TGCAGCGTTGAAAGTAGCCCCGGGACTAGCGGACTCCCCTTCCAAGAGACCCAGTACTTC
TRBV5-6	NA	NA	TRBJ1-1	CASSLAGYTEAFF	TGTGCCAGCAGCTTGGCGGGGTACACTGAAGCTTTCTTT
TRBV28	TRBD2	NA	TRBJ2-7	CASSSRTSGSVPSKYEQYF	TGTGCCAGCAGTTCCCGGACTAGCGGGAGCGTCCCCTCGAAGTACGAGCAGTACTTC
TRBV15	NA	NA	TRBJ1-1	CATSSPGREAFF	TGTGCCACCAGCAGTCCCGGACGAGAAGCTTTCTTT
TRBV6-1	TRBD2	NA	TRBJ2-1	CASSDTPLTSGAYNEQFF	TGTGCCAGCAGTGATACTCCTTTGACTAGCGGAGCGTACAATGAGCAGTTCTTC
TRBV27	NA	NA	TRBJ1-1	CASSLTQQMTEAFF	TGTGCCAGCAGCCTAACTCAACAGATGACTGAAGCTTTCTTT
TRBV7-3	NA	NA	TRBJ1-3	CASSTAKSSGNTIYF	TGTGCCAGCAGCACCGCAAAGAGCTCTGGAAACACCATATATTTT
TRBV7-6	TRBD1	NA	TRBJ1-5	CASSWGQGSNQPQHF	TGTGCCAGCAGCTGGGGACAGGGAAGCAATCAGCCCCAGCATTTT
TRBV29-1	TRBD1	NA	TRBJ2-5	CSVWALGTGPQETQYF	TGCAGCGTTTGGGCACTTGGGACAGGGCCCCAAGAGACCCAGTACTTC
TRBV9	NA	once	TRBJ2-7	CASSATRTGYEQYF	TGTGCCAGCAGCGCTACAAGGACGGGCTACGAGCAGTACTTC
TRBV7-9	NA	NA	TRBJ2-1	CASSVIIAEGYNEQFF	TGTGCCAGCAGCGTAATAATAGCGGAGGGGTACAATGAGCAGTTCTTC
TRBV11-2	TRBD2	once	TRBJ2-7	CASSFLAGYEQYF	TGTGCCAGCAGCTTCTTAGCGGGCTACGAGCAGTACTTC
TRBV21-1	NA	once	TRBJ1-2	CASSRFYTF	TGTGCCAGCAGCCGCTTCTACACCTTC
TRBV6-1	NA	NA	TRBJ1-1	CASSWGALNTEAFF	TGTGCCAGCAGTTGGGGGGCCCTGAACACTGAAGCTTTCTTT
TRBV7-6	NA	NA	TRBJ2-4	CASSLQGRVAKNIQYF	TGTGCCAGCAGCTTACAGGGCAGGGTGGCCAAAAACATTCAGTACTTC
TRBV7-9	NA	NA	TRBJ2-1	CASSQTSSYNEQFF	TGTGCCAGCAGTCAAACGAGCTCCTACAATGAGCAGTTCTTC
TRBV11-2	TRBD1	NA	TRBJ2-5	CASSRQGAFETQYF	TGTGCCAGCAGCCGACAGGGGGCGTTCGAGACCCAGTACTTC
TRBV7-9	NA	once	TRBJ2-7	CASSLTEGPNYEQYF	TGTGCCAGCAGCTTGACGGAAGGACCAAACTACGAGCAGTACTTC
TRBV7-3	TRBD2	NA	TRBJ2-1	CASSPIAGEVNEQFF	TGTGCCAGCAGCCCGATAGCGGGGGAGGTGAATGAGCAGTTCTTC
TRBV27	NA	NA	TRBJ2-7	CASSPRGGGGEQYF	TGTGCCAGCAGCCCTCGGGGCGGAGGGGGCGAGCAGTACTTC
TRBV6-1	NA	NA	TRBJ1-1	CASSELRGQLNTEAFF	TGTGCCAGCAGTGAATTGAGGGGTCAACTGAACACTGAAGCTTTCTTT
TRBV5-5	NA	NA	TRBJ1-2	CASSRSPGGIDGYTF	TGTGCCAGCAGCCGCTCCCCGGGGGGGATAGACGGCTACACCTTC
TRBV6-5	NA	NA	TRBJ2-7	CASSYQGYEQYF	TGTGCCAGCAGTTACCAGGGGTACGAGCAGTACTTC
TRBV2	NA	once	TRBJ1-5	CASSGKGTNQPQHF	TGTGCCAGCAGTGGAAAAGGGACAAATCAGCCCCAGCATTTT
TRBV5-6	NA	once	TRBJ2-7	CASSLRSGPYEQYF	TGTGCCAGCAGCTTGAGGTCAGGGCCCTACGAGCAGTACTTC
TRBV7-9	TRBD1	NA	TRBJ1-2	CASSFRGQPLYGYTF	TGTGCCAGCAGCTTTCGGGGACAGCCTTTATATGGCTACACCTTC
TRBV13	NA	NA	TRBJ1-1	CASSLRDPTEAFF	TGTGCCAGCAGCTTAAGGGACCCCACTGAAGCTTTCTTT
TRBV7-9	TRBD1	NA	TRBJ1-1	CASSSGQGALNTEAFF	TGTGCCAGCAGCTCCGGACAGGGGGCACTGAACACTGAAGCTTTCTTT
TRBV7-2	NA	NA	TRBJ2-7	CASSLLGSSKYEQYF	TGTGCCAGCAGTTTGCTGGGATCAAGCAAATACGAGCAGTACTTC
TRBV28	NA	NA	TRBJ1-2	CASSQTMSGMNYGYTF	TGTGCCAGCAGTCAGACCATGTCTGGGATGAACTATGGCTACACCTTC
TRBV7-9	TRBD2	once	TRBJ2-1	CASSLARLAGLNEQFF	TGTGCCAGCAGCTTGGCTAGACTAGCGGGCCTTAATGAGCAGTTCTTC
TRBV6-5	NA	NA	TRBJ2-1	CASSYGSAQFF	TGTGCCAGCAGTTATGGCTCGGCGCAGTTCTTC
TRBV28	NA	NA	TRBJ1-1	CASSRMLDLEADTEAFF	TGTGCCAGCAGTCGGATGCTTGATCTGGAAGCGGACACTGAAGCTTTCTTT
TRBV7-6	NA	NA	TRBJ2-1	CASSPTRLNEQFF	TGTGCCAGCAGCCCTACAAGACTTAACGAGCAGTTCTTC
TRBV15	NA	NA	TRBJ1-1	CATSRDREVMNTEAFF	TGTGCCACCAGCAGAGACAGGGAAGTTATGAACACTGAAGCTTTCTTT
TRBV9	TRBD1	NA	TRBJ2-6	CASSDGTGVDSGANVLTF	TGTGCCAGCAGCGACGGGACAGGGGTCGACTCTGGGGCCAACGTCCTGACTTTC
TRBV7-9	TRBD1	NA	TRBJ2-7	CASSARDSPYEQYF	TGTGCCAGCAGCGCTCGGGACAGCCCATACGAGCAGTACTTC
TRBV9	NA	NA	TRBJ1-2	CASSVSGGPSYYGYTF	TGTGCCAGCAGCGTAAGCGGGGGCCCGTCTTACTATGGCTACACCTTC
TRBV6-5	NA	NA	TRBJ2-3	CASSYSPDHTDTQYF	TGTGCCAGCAGTTACTCTCCAGATCACACAGATACGCAGTATTTT
TRBV7-2	NA	NA	TRBJ1-1	CASTGGLATEAFF	TGTGCCAGCACTGGAGGGCTCGCCACTGAAGCTTTCTTT
TRBV27	TRBD1	NA	TRBJ1-5	CASSLGGQIVSKPQHF	TGTGCCAGCAGCCTAGGGGGACAGATAGTAAGCAAGCCCCAGCATTTT
TRBV27	TRBD2	NA	TRBJ2-5	CASRGREWEETQYF	TGTGCCAGCAGGGGGCGGGAGTGGGAGGAGACCCAGTACTTC
TRBV9	NA	NA	TRBJ2-7	CASSALWSGPEQYF	TGTGCCAGCAGCGCCCTTTGGAGCGGTCCCGAGCAGTACTTC
TRBV27	NA	NA	TRBJ2-7	CASSLLGVRDEQYF	TGTGCCAGCAGTTTATTGGGGGTGCGGGACGAGCAGTACTTC